These 21 T cell receptor beta chains were sequenced from one sample in a study of blood T cell repertoires in COVID-19. Only in-frame clones appear in the TCRdb table, and some are missing; sequencing was by immunoSEQ multiplex PCR. The table lists 70,000 to 90,000 clones, 86% of them singletons, with 8% in the top ten. Sequenced input: peripheral blood. The source of these receptors is a man aged 45 to 65 with active COVID-19.

The chain has TRBV5-1 and TRBJ2-1; possibly TRBD1 for D (5 bases). The V and J ends lost 2 bases and 2 bases respectively, with 11 bases between them. CDR3 length: 15 amino acids. CDR1 SGHRS and CDR2 YFSETQ come from the germline V gene. The CDR3 sequence: CASSLTGHPYNEQFF. CDR3 DNA sequence: TGCGCCAGCAGCTTAACAGGTCATCCCTACAATGAGCAGTTCTTC.

The chain has TRBV13 and TRBJ2-4; perhaps TRBD1 as D (6 bases). Trimming stripped 6 bases from V and 5 bases from J, with 14 bases between. From germline, CDR1 is PRHDT and CDR2 FYEKMQ (reference sequence). The CDR3 length is 14 residues. The CDR3 sequence: CASRLRGSENIQYF. In DNA form, the CDR3 reads TGTGCCAGCAGATTAAGGGGGTCAGAAAACATTCAGTACTTC.

This clone is a singleton in its sample. This chain connects TRBV6-5 to TRBJ1-2; perhaps TRBD1 as D (5 bases). The CDR3 loop spans 13 amino acids. Trimming cost V 6 bases and J 7 bases, with 15 bases left between them. From germline, CDR1 is MNHEY and CDR2 SVGAGI. The CDR3 is CASRQSPGFGYTF. CDR3 DNA sequence: TGTGCCAGCAGGCAAAGCCCAGGGTTTGGCTACACCTTC.

This clone was seen only a few times. The chain combines TRBV28 with TRBJ1-6, with D possibly matching TRBD1 (6 bases). CDR1 is MDHEN, CDR2 SYDVKM, per germline. Trimming removed 4 bases from V and 7 bases from J, with 14 bases in between. The CDR3 loop spans 15 amino acids. The CDR3 region has the DNA TGTGCCAGCAGTTCACAGGGAGGGGACAATTCACCCCTCCACTTT. Encoded protein: CASSSQGGDNSPLHF.

The chain employs TRBV6-1 and TRBJ1-2; D is unresolved. The CDR3 is made up of 12 amino acids. CDR1 MNHNS and CDR2 SASEGT come from the germline V gene. Trimming removed 1 base from V and 4 bases from J, with 4 bases in between. DNA of the CDR3: TGTGCCAGCAGTGAAGTCGGCTATGGCTACACCTTC. Translation gives CASSEVGYGYTF.

This chain connects TRBV5-6 to TRBJ1-2; 11 bases align to TRBD1. CDR1 is SGHDT, CDR2 YYEEEE, per germline. Germline trimming cut 3 bases from V and 0 bases from J; bases unmatched to any gene: 4. The CDR3 loop spans 16 amino acids. The chain's CDR3 is CASSSPGQGANYGYTF. CDR3 in DNA: TGTGCCAGCAGCTCACCGGGACAGGGGGCTAACTATGGCTACACCTTC.

This clone showed up just once. J is TRBJ1-5 and V is TRBV28; 7 nucleotides align to TRBD1. Germline V gene data show CDR1 as MDHEN and CDR2 as SYDVKM. With 6 bases clipped from V and 1 base from J, the junction kept 3 bases outside the gene matches. The CDR3 has 14 amino acids. Here the CDR3 DNA reads TGTGCCAGCAGCCTGACAGGGAGCAATCAGCCCCAGCATTTT. Translating it yields CASSLTGSNQPQHF.

The chain uses TRBV18 and TRBJ1-1; the D is unclear. There are 13 residues in the CDR3. The V gene's germline CDR1 is KGHSH and CDR2 LQKENI. Trimming took 5 bases from V and 3 from J, leaving 10 bases between them. CDR3 amino acids: CASSSARYTEAFF. The CDR3 DNA is TGTGCCAGCTCAAGCGCACGGTACACTGAAGCTTTCTTT.

The chain employs TRBV15 and TRBJ1-2; possible D gene TRBD1, 5 bases. The CDR3 has 15 amino acids. CDR1 is LNHNV, CDR2 YYDKDF, per germline (reference sequence). V shed 1 base and J shed 3 bases, with 12 bases lying between them. The DNA of the CDR3 is TGTGCCACCAGCAGAGTCGCAGGGTTCGACTATGGCTACACCTTC. Protein sequence: CATSRVAGFDYGYTF.

J is TRBJ1-2 and V is TRBV28; 8 bases line up with TRBD1. The CDR3 is 12 residues long. V lost 8 bases and J lost 8; bases outside the gene matches: 7. The germline CDR1 and CDR2 sequences are MDHEN and SYDVKM. CDR3 nucleotide sequence: TGTGCCAGCCAGGACAGGGCTTCGGGCTACACCTTC. Residues: CASQDRASGYTF.

This rearrangement joins TRBV11-3 to TRBJ2-7, with 8 bases matching TRBD2. Germline assignment: CDR1 SGHNT and CDR2 YENEEA. V lost 2 bases to trimming and J lost 0 bases; unmatched junction nucleotides: 6. The CDR3 loop spans 16 amino acids. The CDR3 spells CASSLMGLAGSYEQYF. CDR3 in DNA: TGTGCCAGCAGCTTAATGGGGCTAGCGGGCTCCTACGAGCAGTACTTC.

The count of this clone is one. This rearrangement joins TRBV3-1 (or the pseudogene TRBV3-2) to TRBJ1-5; the D is unclear. CDR3 length: 13 amino acids. Germline values: CDR1 LGHDT, CDR2 YNNKEL (reference sequence). Trimming shortened V by 0 bases and J by 6 bases, and 6 bases separated the two germline ends. Here the CDR3 reads CASSQDRFQPQHF. In nucleotides, the CDR3 is TGTGCCAGCAGCCAAGATCGGTTTCAGCCCCAGCATTTT.

The chain couples TRBV6-2 or TRBV6-3 to TRBJ2-1; 12 bases are shared with TRBD2. Germline CDR1 reads MNHEY; CDR2 reads SVGEGT. With 0 bases clipped from V and 4 bases from J, the junction kept 10 bases outside the gene matches. This CDR3 has 19 residues. CDR3 in DNA: TGTGCCAGCAGTTACTCCCCCGCTAGCGGGGGGGCAGGGTACAATGAGCAGTTCTTC. It encodes CASSYSPASGGAGYNEQFF.

The CDR3 sequence is CASRQDRENNEQFF. As DNA, the CDR3 is TGTGCCAGCAGGCAAGACAGGGAGAACAATGAGCAGTTCTTC. The rearrangement links TRBV6-5 to TRBJ2-1, with 7 bases that match TRBD1. V lost 6 bases and J lost 5; bases outside the gene matches: 7. This CDR3 is built from 14 residues. Germline CDR1 reads MNHEY; CDR2 reads SVGAGI.

The V call is TRBV9, the J call TRBJ1-3; D might be TRBD1 (6 bases). Between the trimmed V and J ends, which lost 0 bases and 7 bases, there was a span of 11 bases. Germline-derived CDR1 and CDR2 are SGDLS and YYNGEE. This CDR3 has 14 residues. CDR3 sequence reads: CASSVDRGANTIYF. The CDR3 DNA sequence: TGTGCCAGCAGCGTAGATCGGGGGGCGAACACCATATATTTT.

The chain carries TRBV7-8 and TRBJ1-5; D possibly corresponds to TRBD1 (6 bases). V gave up 8 bases and J gave up 9 bases, with 20 bases separating them. CDR1 is SGHVS and CDR2 is FQNEAQ in the germline V gene. The CDR3 extends over 14 amino acids. Written as DNA, the CDR3 is TGTGCCAGCCGGAAAGAAACAGGGACTACGCCCCAGCATTTT. Amino acids: CASRKETGTTPQHF.

This clone was seen only once. The chain employs TRBV6-5 and TRBJ1-5; TRBD1 matches at 7 bases. The CDR3 has 15 amino acids. Trimming removed 5 bases from V and 2 bases from J; junction bases left unmatched: 6. Germline loops: CDR1 MNHEY, CDR2 SVGAGI. Here the CDR3 DNA reads TGTGCCAGCAGTACGACAGGGATGGGCAATCAGCCCCAGCATTTT. It specifies CASSTTGMGNQPQHF.

V gene TRBV15 combines with J gene TRBJ2-2; 8 bases are shared with TRBD1. The CDR3 has 15 residues. V was pared by 4 bases and J by 5 bases, with 6 bases of the junction left unmatched. Germline V gives CDR1 LNHNV, CDR2 YYDKDF (reference sequence). Written as DNA, the CDR3 is TGTGCCACCAGCACCCGACAGGGGAGGACCGGGGAGCTGTTTTTT. This translates into CATSTRQGRTGELFF.

This clone was counted a few times. V and J are TRBV7-9 and TRBJ2-5; no clear D. CDR3 length: 12 residues. Trimming shortened V by 5 bases and J by 1 base, and 5 bases separated the two germline ends. CDR1 and CDR2 from the germline V gene are SEHNR and FQNEAQ (reference sequence). The CDR3 protein is CASSILQETQYF. In DNA form, the CDR3 reads TGTGCCAGCAGCATCCTCCAAGAGACCCAGTACTTC.

This sequence joins TRBV7-9 and TRBJ2-3; D might be TRBD1 (6 bases). The CDR3 length is 19 residues. Germline values: CDR1 SEHNR, CDR2 FQNEAQ (reference sequence). Deletions cut 6 bases from V and 2 bases from J, with 27 bases between. The chain's CDR3 is CASSSSRDTRTFNTDTQYF. In DNA form, the CDR3 reads TGTGCCAGCAGTTCTTCCCGGGACACACGAACATTTAACACAGATACGCAGTATTTT.

The rearrangement joins TRBV5-1 to TRBJ2-6, with TRBD1 as a possible D gene (5 bases). The V gene's germline CDR1 is SGHRS and CDR2 YFSETQ. The CDR3 extends over 13 amino acids. Trimming shortened V by 4 bases and J by 5 bases, and 7 bases separated the two germline ends. The CDR3 coding sequence is TGCGCCAGCAGCCCGGACAGGGCCAACGTCCTGACTTTC. This sequence encodes CASSPDRANVLTF.